These 15 T cell receptor beta chains were all obtained from the same sample, sequenced in a study of shared clonotypes between healthy human individuals. CD8 cells classed as naive were CD45RO-negative and positively selected for CCR7, excluding terminally differentiated effector memory CD45RA+ cells. Data came from immunoSEQ multiplex PCR; TCRdb stores just in-frame clones and leaves some out. The sample records roughly 590,000 clones, around 95% being singletons. Specimen: naive CD8+ T cells sorted from blood. The source is a woman aged 25 to 45 in good health.

In the case of this clone: Distinct nucleotide sequences in the sample also encode this CDR3. The chain carries TRBV27 and TRBJ1-5, with D unclear. Trimming removed 0 bases at V and 5 bases at J, with 8 bases between. This CDR3 spans 14 amino acids. Germline CDR1 and CDR2: MNHEY and SMNVEV (reference sequence). The CDR3 here is CASSLSGGHQPQHF. DNA of the CDR3: TGTGCCAGCAGTTTATCGGGCGGGCATCAGCCCCAGCATTTT.

The V gene is TRBV19, the J gene TRBJ2-7; D unresolved. Germline values: CDR1 LNHDA, CDR2 SQIVND (reference sequence). This CDR3 region has 13 residues. The ends were cut back, 3 bases at V and 7 bases at J, with 13 bases in the middle. Here the CDR3 reads CASSISLSWEQYF. The CDR3, as DNA: TGTGCCAGTAGTATTAGTCTCTCTTGGGAGCAGTACTTC.

The genes are TRBV6-1 and TRBJ1-5; 9 bases fit TRBD1. The CDR3 length is 17 residues. Looked up from germline, CDR1 is MNHNS and CDR2 is SASEGT. V was pared by 3 bases and J by 0 bases, with 6 bases of the junction left unmatched. The CDR3 region has the DNA TGTGCCAGCAGTGAGCTTACAGGGGGCGTTAGCAATCAGCCCCAGCATTTT. This codes for CASSELTGGVSNQPQHF.

In regard to this clone: The identical CDR3 is also encoded by other nucleotide sequences in the sample. The CDR3 reads CASSLTGELFF. The DNA of the CDR3 is TGTGCCAGCAGTTTAACGGGGGAGCTGTTTTTT. This chain uses TRBV28 with TRBJ2-2; D is ambiguous. Trimming took 2 bases from V and 8 from J, leaving 3 bases between them. The V gene's germline CDR1 is MDHEN and CDR2 SYDVKM. This CDR3 spans 11 amino acids.

The J gene is TRBJ2-5, the V gene TRBV20-1; D is uncertain. V lost 1 base to trimming and J lost 4 bases, with 4 bases between them. The CDR3 is 11 amino acids. Per germline, CDR1 DFQATT and CDR2 SNEGSKA (reference sequence). CDR3 nucleotides: TGCAGTGCTAGAGTTCGAGAGACCCAGTACTTC. It translates to CSARVRETQYF.

V usage is TRBV6-1 and J usage is TRBJ2-7; 13 bases fit TRBD2. With 2 bases clipped from V and 5 bases from J, the junction kept 6 bases outside the gene matches. The CDR3 length is 16 residues. Germline values: CDR1 MNHNS, CDR2 SASEGT. The CDR3 protein is CASSEWTSGSRDEQYF. The CDR3 nucleotides are TGTGCCAGCAGTGAATGGACTAGCGGGAGTCGCGACGAGCAGTACTTC.

J is TRBJ2-7 and V is TRBV19; tentatively, D is TRBD1 (5 bases). Germline lookup yields CDR1 LNHDA and CDR2 SQIVND (reference sequence). The germline V and J ends were trimmed by 0 bases and 3 bases, with 21 bases remaining between them. The CDR3 runs to 18 residues. CDR3 residues: CASSIDLGIEIGDYEQYF. CDR3 DNA sequence: TGTGCCAGTAGTATAGATCTGGGTATTGAGATAGGGGACTACGAGCAGTACTTC. The entire variable domain, with the rest obtained from reference TRBV19 and TRBJ2-7, is as follows: DGGITQSPKYLFRKEGQNVTLSCEQNLNHDAMYWYRQDPGQGLRLIYYSQIVNDFQKGDIAEGYSVSREKKESFPLTVTSAQKNPTAFYLCASSIDLGIEIGDYEQYFGPGTRLTVT.

This clone was observed a handful of times. The chain joins TRBV9 to TRBJ1-1; D is unclear. V gave up 3 bases and J gave up 4 bases, with 13 bases separating them. This CDR3 region has 14 residues. CDR1 and CDR2 from the germline V gene are SGDLS and YYNGEE. This CDR3 reads CASSASAFPTEAFF. CDR3 nucleotide sequence: TGTGCCAGCAGCGCTTCTGCCTTCCCCACTGAAGCTTTCTTT. Looking up the rest from reference TRBV9 and TRBJ1-1 gives the full variable domain: DSGVTQTPKHLITATGQRVTLRCSPRSGDLSVYWYQQSLDQGLQFLIQYYNGEERAKGNILERFSAQQFPDLHSELNLSSLELGDSALYFCASSASAFPTEAFFGQGTRLTVV.

The chain employs TRBV15 and TRBJ2-7; tentatively, D is TRBD2 (6 bases). This CDR3 has 15 residues. The V end was cut by 0 bases, the J end by 9 bases, with 18 bases between. Germline CDR1 and CDR2: LNHNV and YYDKDF (reference sequence). This CDR3 reads CATSREGEERVGQYF. In nucleotides, the CDR3 is TGTGCCACCAGCAGAGAGGGGGAGGAAAGAGTCGGGCAGTACTTC.

V usage is TRBV19 and J usage is TRBJ2-6; D is unclear. CDR1 is LNHDA and CDR2 is SQIVND in the germline V gene (reference sequence). This CDR3 is 12 amino acids long. Trimming pared 10 bases from V and 2 bases from J, leaving 6 bases between. CDR3 bases: TGTGCCACCCGAGCTGGGGCCAACGTCCTGACTTTC. Protein: CATRAGANVLTF.

V and J are TRBV6-1 and TRBJ2-7; D call uncertain. The CDR3 covers 14 residues. The germline CDR1 and CDR2 sequences are MNHNS and SASEGT. Trimming cost V 6 bases and J 1 base, with 13 bases left between them. The CDR3 DNA is TGTGCCAGCAGCGAACCAGACGGATCCTACGAGCAGTACTTC. Protein sequence: CASSEPDGSYEQYF.

The V call is TRBV5-1, the J call TRBJ1-2; 8 bases line up with TRBD1. The CDR3 loop spans 15 amino acids. With V trimmed by 4 bases and J by 6 bases, 11 bases remained unmatched. CDR1 and CDR2 from the germline V gene are SGHRS and YFSETQ. The CDR3 reads CASSPADRAHDGYTF. The DNA for the CDR3 is TGCGCCAGCAGCCCAGCGGACAGGGCTCATGATGGCTACACCTTC.

The CDR3 nucleotides read TGTGCCAGTAGGGTCGGTAGCACCGCCTACGAGCAGTACTTC. Protein product: CASRVGSTAYEQYF. The rearrangement links TRBV19 to TRBJ2-7; D is ambiguous. The V end was cut by 6 bases, the J end by 2 bases, with 14 bases between. Per germline, CDR1 LNHDA and CDR2 SQIVND (reference sequence). CDR3 length: 14 residues.

The rearrangement uses TRBV9 and TRBJ2-1; a possible D gene is TRBD2 (6 bases). Germline CDR1 SGDLS, CDR2 YYNGEE. Trimming left V 5 bases short and J 7 bases short, with 13 bases between. The CDR3 contains 13 residues. CDR3 loop: CASSWAGGNEQFF. The CDR3 DNA is TGTGCCAGCAGTTGGGCTGGAGGGAATGAGCAGTTCTTC.

In this sample, this clone turned up once. The chain joins TRBV2 to TRBJ1-3; perhaps TRBD1 as D (5 bases). The CDR3 contains 17 residues. Germline V CDR1 and CDR2: SNHLY, FYNNEI. V lost 7 bases and J 0 bases, leaving 19 bases between the germline ends. The CDR3 DNA is TGTGCCAGCACCACCAGCGACAGAATAATCTCTGGAAACACCATATATTTT. Translation gives CASTTSDRIISGNTIYF.